The sequence of this TCR beta chain was determined in a study of regulatory T cells in long-lasting Graves disease. Indicated time point: newly diagnosed GD, antithyroid drugs for less than 3 months. Preparation of the TCR library used RNA extracted from PBMCs. This clonotype was picked up many times. Its antigen is unidentified. The CDR3 runs 14 residues. The germline gives CDR1 LGHDT, CDR2 YNNKEL (reference sequence). With 5 bases removed from V and 1 base from J, the gap between germline ends came to 11 bases. The study, taken as a whole, reports: A greater number of public clonotypes (around 2,700) was shared by persistent patients than by new patients (about 890).

Building of the TCR beta libraries involved iRepertoire HTBI primers and Arm-PCR of CDR3 regions. TCRdb passed the multiplex PCR reads through MiXCR, listing each CDR3 protein once. The repertoire holds approximately 540,000 distinct CDR3 sequences, around 12% seen once, with over 7% in the top ten. Another study also made use of these data, one on T cells in Graves' hyperthyroidism and ophthalmopathy. That source adds: Across 18 months, stable Graves' hyperthyroidism was marked by no progression to ophthalmopathy. The diagnoses drew upon clinical symptoms, serum thyroxine and TRAb, thyroid ultrasound and orbital computed tomography.

The material sequenced was peripheral blood mononuclear cells (PBMCs), taken at new diagnosis, from a patient treated with antithyroid drugs. This receptor was obtained from a woman in her twenties or thirties with Graves disease. This rearrangement joins TRBV3-1 to TRBJ1-1; no definite D call. The CDR3 DNA sequence: TGTGCCAGCAGCACCATTGGTTGGAACACTGAAGCTTTCTTT. Amino acid sequence: CASSTIGWNTEAFF.